Listed below are T cell receptor beta chains from one sample, sequenced in a study of T cell responses to AZD1222 COVID-19 vaccine. Assay: immunoSEQ multiplex PCR; the TCRdb copy retains only in-frame clones and omits some. The repertoire holds around 96,000 clones, with about 86% as singletons. This material consisted of peripheral blood, taken 28 days after the second AZD1222 dose. Source of these receptors: an adult who received the AZD1222 COVID-19 vaccine. CDR3s include the opening cysteine and the closing phenylalanine or tryptophan. A D gene is named only where the DNA matches it firmly. Where a row states a size, it is once, few, many or the class of an expanded clone; other rows omit it.

TRBJ1-2 | TRBD1 | TRBV7-2 | NA | CASSSDRGANYGYTF | TGTGCCAGCAGCTCGGACAGGGGGGCCAACTATGGCTACACCTTC
TRBJ1-5 | NA | TRBV28 | NA | CASSSSGGRQPQHF | TGTGCCAGCAGTTCCTCGGGGGGCAGACAGCCCCAGCATTTT
TRBJ2-7 | NA | TRBV3-1/TRBV3-2 | NA | CASSHGYEQYF | TGTGCCAGCAGCCATGGCTACGAGCAGTACTTC
TRBJ2-6 | NA | TRBV4-2 | NA | CASSQDGAVAGANVLTF | TGTGCCAGCAGCCAGGACGGGGCTGTGGCTGGGGCCAACGTCCTGACTTTC
TRBJ1-1 | NA | TRBV20-1 | NA | CSNTGNTEAFF | TGCAGTAATACAGGGAACACTGAAGCTTTCTTT
TRBJ2-1 | NA | TRBV3-1/TRBV3-2 | NA | CASSQEGFPYNEQFF | TGTGCCAGCAGCCAAGAAGGGTTTCCCTACAATGAGCAGTTCTTC
TRBJ1-1 | TRBD1 | TRBV6-5 | NA | CASSLGTGGNTEAFF | TGTGCCAGCAGTTTGGGGACAGGGGGGAACACTGAAGCTTTCTTT
TRBJ1-2 | NA | TRBV30 | NA | CAWSDDRPYGYTF | TGTGCCTGGAGCGACGACAGGCCCTATGGCTACACCTTC
TRBJ2-3 | NA | TRBV30 | NA | CACTVGGSLSTDTQYF | TGTGCCTGTACTGTGGGGGGTAGCCTATCCACAGATACGCAGTATTTT
TRBJ1-3 | NA | TRBV18 | NA | CASSLTRGTGNTIYF | TGTGCCAGCTCACTGACGAGGGGTACTGGAAACACCATATATTTT
TRBJ2-1 | NA | TRBV24-1 | NA | CATSEGINEQFF | TGTGCCACCAGTGAAGGGATTAATGAGCAGTTCTTC
TRBJ1-3 | TRBD1 | TRBV18 | NA | CASSSLQGAGSGNTIYF | TGTGCCAGCTCATCCTTGCAGGGGGCTGGGTCTGGAAACACCATATATTTT
TRBJ2-7 | TRBD1 | TRBV9 | NA | CASSPRGDRFTYEQYF | TGTGCCAGCAGCCCCAGAGGGGACAGATTTACCTACGAGCAGTACTTC
TRBJ1-2 | TRBD1 | TRBV27 | few | CASSASWTGRYGYTF | TGTGCCAGCAGTGCTTCTTGGACAGGTCGCTATGGCTACACCTTC
TRBJ1-1 | NA | TRBV18 | once | CASSSGQLVDTEAFF | TGTGCCAGCTCATCCGGACAGTTAGTGGACACTGAAGCTTTCTTT
TRBJ2-2 | NA | TRBV28 | NA | CASSRPTGRSNTGELFF | TGTGCCAGCAGCCGCCCCACGGGGCGATCGAACACCGGGGAGCTGTTTTTT
TRBJ1-4 | NA | TRBV27 | NA | CASSLRDGYREKLFF | TGTGCCAGCAGTTTACGGGACGGGTATCGGGAAAAACTGTTTTTT
TRBJ1-6 | NA | TRBV5-4 | NA | CASSLVGQDSPLHF | TGTGCCAGCAGCTTGGTCGGGCAGGATTCACCCCTCCACTTT
TRBJ2-2 | NA | TRBV24-1 | NA | CATKADTGELFF | TGTGCAACCAAGGCCGACACCGGGGAGCTGTTTTTT
TRBJ2-7 | NA | TRBV28 | NA | CASSPTGTSYEQYF | TGTGCCAGCAGTCCAACAGGGACCTCCTACGAGCAGTACTTC
TRBJ2-1 | TRBD2 | TRBV2 | NA | CASSEMVGGWNEQFF | TGTGCCAGCAGTGAAATGGTGGGGGGGTGGAATGAGCAGTTCTTC
TRBJ1-2 | NA | TRBV4-3 | few | CASSQDYTDSRGYRGYTF | TGCGCCAGCAGCCAAGATTATACAGATTCCCGGGGATATAGGGGCTACACCTTC
TRBJ2-2 | NA | TRBV5-1 | NA | CASSRGPGETGELFF | TGCGCCAGCAGCCGTGGTCCAGGGGAAACCGGGGAGCTGTTTTTT
TRBJ1-2 | TRBD1 | TRBV3-1/TRBV3-2 | NA | CASSQADRGESYTF | TGTGCCAGCAGCCAAGCCGACAGGGGGGAGAGCTACACCTTC
TRBJ2-5 | NA | TRBV28 | once | CASSARETQYF | TGTGCCAGCAGTGCGCGTGAGACCCAGTACTTC
TRBJ2-7 | TRBD2 | TRBV24-1 | NA | CATSDPLAGAYEQYF | TGTGCCACCAGTGACCCATTAGCGGGAGCCTACGAGCAGTACTTC
TRBJ1-2 | NA | TRBV30 | NA | CAWSVTGIGYGYTF | TGTGCCTGGAGTGTGACAGGTATTGGCTATGGCTACACCTTC
TRBJ2-7 | TRBD2 | TRBV5-5 | NA | CASSRTTSGSSYEQYF | TGTGCCAGCAGCCGAACGACTAGCGGCAGCTCCTACGAGCAGTACTTC
TRBJ1-4 | NA | TRBV7-2 | NA | CASSSQALLGEKLFF | TGTGCCAGCAGCTCACAAGCGCTCCTAGGGGAAAAACTGTTTTTT
TRBJ1-5 | TRBD1 | TRBV10-3 | NA | CAISGTGGNQPQHF | TGTGCCATCAGCGGGACAGGGGGCAATCAGCCCCAGCATTTT
TRBJ2-2 | NA | TRBV6-5 | NA | CASIGASSHGELFF | TGTGCCAGCATAGGGGCTAGCTCTCATGGGGAGCTGTTTTTT
TRBJ2-7 | NA | TRBV4-2 | NA | CASSQDFSYEQYF | TGTGCCAGCAGCCAAGATTTCAGCTACGAGCAGTACTTC
TRBJ2-7 | NA | TRBV11-3 | NA | CASSRGYEQYF | TGTGCCAGCAGCCGGGGATACGAGCAGTACTTC
TRBJ2-7 | TRBD2 | TRBV5-1 | NA | CASSLGGYEQYF | TGCGCCAGCAGCCTGGGGGGGTACGAGCAGTACTTC
TRBJ2-1 | NA | TRBV4-2 | NA | CASRPSQEGLYEQFF | TGTGCCAGCAGGCCAAGTCAGGAGGGCCTTTATGAGCAGTTCTTC
TRBJ1-2 | NA | TRBV7-3 | NA | CASRPGQNYGYTF | TGTGCCAGCAGGCCCGGACAGAACTATGGCTACACCTTC
TRBJ1-2 | NA | TRBV6-2/TRBV6-3 | NA | CASSNYGYTF | TGTGCCAGCAGTAATTATGGCTACACCTTC
TRBJ2-5 | NA | TRBV5-1 | NA | CASGPGNSETQYF | TGCGCCAGCGGTCCAGGGAATTCGGAGACCCAGTACTTC
TRBJ2-7 | TRBD1 | TRBV28 | NA | CASSLGGTGAFLPYEQYF | TGTGCCAGCAGCCTGGGTGGGACAGGGGCATTTCTTCCCTACGAGCAGTACTTC
TRBJ2-1 | TRBD2 | TRBV7-8 | NA | CASSLGASGGVYEEFF | TGTGCCAGCAGCTTGGGTGCTAGCGGGGGGGTGTACGAGGAGTTCTTC
TRBJ1-2 | NA | TRBV28 | NA | CASSLYRGTYGYTF | TGTGCCAGCAGTTTATATAGGGGGACCTATGGCTACACCTTC
TRBJ1-3 | NA | TRBV3-1/TRBV3-2 | NA | CASSPGYSGNTIYF | TGTGCCAGCAGCCCTGGGTATAGTGGAAACACCATATATTTT
TRBJ2-4 | TRBD2 | TRBV5-4 | NA | CASSSPLAGGRNIQYF | TGTGCCAGCAGCTCCCCCCTTGCGGGAGGGCGAAACATTCAGTACTTC
TRBJ2-7 | NA | TRBV27 | NA | CASSLSMEGYEQYF | TGTGCCAGCAGTTTATCCATGGAGGGATACGAGCAGTACTTC
TRBJ1-2 | NA | TRBV7-2 | NA | CAGSSGGASGYGYTF | TGTGCCGGTTCGTCCGGGGGCGCCTCGGGCTATGGCTACACCTTC
TRBJ2-3 | TRBD1 | TRBV28 | NA | CASSLWTGMVGTDTQYF | TGTGCCAGCAGTTTATGGACAGGGATGGTAGGGACAGATACGCAGTATTTT
TRBJ1-4 | NA | TRBV2 | once | CASSGTVTNEKLFF | TGTGCCAGCAGTGGGACGGTGACTAATGAAAAACTGTTTTTT
TRBJ2-1 | TRBD2 | TRBV5-6 | NA | CASSFRGGYNEQFF | TGTGCCAGCAGCTTTCGCGGGGGCTACAATGAGCAGTTCTTC
TRBJ2-6 | NA | TRBV4-1 | once | CASSQDDRAPGANVLTF | TGCGCCAGCAGCCAAGACGATCGGGCCCCTGGGGCCAACGTCCTGACTTTC
TRBJ2-7 | NA | TRBV5-1 | NA | CASSLGSRAYEQYF | TGCGCCAGCAGCTTGGGGAGTCGAGCCTACGAGCAGTACTTC
TRBJ2-7 | NA | TRBV20-1 | NA | CSVVQGNEQYF | TGCAGTGTAGTGCAGGGGAACGAGCAGTACTTC
TRBJ2-7 | NA | TRBV30 | NA | CAWSVGISYEQYF | TGTGCCTGGAGTGTAGGCATCTCCTACGAGCAGTACTTC
TRBJ2-3 | TRBD2 | TRBV10-3 | few | CAISAGLAGASTDTQYF | TGTGCCATCAGCGCCGGACTAGCGGGGGCTAGCACAGATACGCAGTATTTT
TRBJ1-2 | TRBD1 | TRBV9 | NA | CASSHLRDRGNYGYTF | TGTGCCAGCAGCCATCTCCGGGACAGGGGGAACTATGGCTACACCTTC
TRBJ1-3 | NA | TRBV7-2 | NA | CASSFSGNTIYF | TGTGCCAGCAGCTTTTCTGGAAACACCATATATTTT
TRBJ1-1 | TRBD1 | TRBV6-5 | NA | CASSPGQGVVTEAFF | TGTGCCAGCAGTCCCGGACAGGGGGTGGTCACTGAAGCTTTCTTT
TRBJ1-3 | TRBD1 | TRBV6-5 | NA | CASSLTGIAGNTIYF | TGTGCCAGCAGCCTGACAGGGATTGCTGGAAACACCATATATTTT
TRBJ1-5 | NA | TRBV7-8 | NA | CASSLVSGQPQHF | TGTGCCAGCAGCTTAGTCTCGGGCCAGCCCCAGCATTTT
TRBJ1-1 | NA | TRBV3-1/TRBV3-2 | few | CASSQGAGAFF | TGTGCCAGCAGCCAGGGGGCGGGAGCTTTCTTT